Listed here is a single T cell receptor beta chain. This specimen belongs to a study of blood T cell repertoires in COVID-19. Study as a whole: Sample material is recorded as cDNA or gDNA derived from T cells, B-cell-depleted T cells, or PBMCs.

This table comes from immunoSEQ multiplex PCR, and its TCRdb copy is limited to in-frame clones, with some not included. The data contain some 250,000 clones, 70% to 90% of them seen just once; the ten biggest clones take up roughly 0.8%. V shed 0 bases and J 7 bases; nucleotides not matched to a gene: 6. The CDR3 spans 16 residues. Germline loops: CDR1 SGDLS, CDR2 YYNGEE. This TCR derives from a woman aged 30 to 39 with acute or convalescent COVID-19. The specimen was peripheral blood. This chain uses TRBV9 with TRBJ2-2; 10 bases are shared with TRBD2. CDR3 in amino acids: CASSVVSSGRVGELFF. CDR3 DNA sequence: TGTGCCAGCAGCGTAGTTTCTAGCGGGAGAGTCGGGGAGCTGTTTTTT.